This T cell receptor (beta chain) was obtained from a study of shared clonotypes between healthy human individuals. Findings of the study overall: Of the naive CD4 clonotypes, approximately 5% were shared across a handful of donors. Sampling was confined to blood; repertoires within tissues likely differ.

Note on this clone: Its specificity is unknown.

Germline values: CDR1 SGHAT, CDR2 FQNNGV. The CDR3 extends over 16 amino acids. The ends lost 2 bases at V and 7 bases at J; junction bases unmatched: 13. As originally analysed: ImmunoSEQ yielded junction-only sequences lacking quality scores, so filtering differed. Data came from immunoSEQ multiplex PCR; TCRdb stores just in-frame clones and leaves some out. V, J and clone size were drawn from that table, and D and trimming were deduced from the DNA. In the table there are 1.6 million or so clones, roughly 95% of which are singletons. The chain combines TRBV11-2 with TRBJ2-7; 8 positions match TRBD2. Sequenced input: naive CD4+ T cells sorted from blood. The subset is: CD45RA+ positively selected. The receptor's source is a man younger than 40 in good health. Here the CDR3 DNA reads TGTGCCAGCAGCTTACAAAGCGGGAGCCCTTCGGGGGAGCAGTACTTC. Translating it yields CASSLQSGSPSGEQYF.